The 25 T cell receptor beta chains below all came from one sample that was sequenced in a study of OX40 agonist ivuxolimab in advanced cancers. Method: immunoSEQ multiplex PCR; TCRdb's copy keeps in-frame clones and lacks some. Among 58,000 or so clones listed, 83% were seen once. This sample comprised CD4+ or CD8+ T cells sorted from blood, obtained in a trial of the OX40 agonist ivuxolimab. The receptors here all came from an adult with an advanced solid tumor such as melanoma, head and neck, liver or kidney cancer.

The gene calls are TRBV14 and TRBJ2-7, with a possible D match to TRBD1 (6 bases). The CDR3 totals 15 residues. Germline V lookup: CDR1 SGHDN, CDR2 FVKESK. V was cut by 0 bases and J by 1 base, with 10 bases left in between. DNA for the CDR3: TGTGCCAGCAGCCAAGAAGTGGGGGCGTCCTACGAGCAGTACTTC. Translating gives CASSQEVGASYEQYF. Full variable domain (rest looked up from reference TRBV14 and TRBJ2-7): EAGVTQFPSHSVIEKGQTVTLRCDPISGHDNLYWYRRVMGKEIKFLLHFVKESKQDESGMPNNRFLAERTGGTYSTLKVQPAELEDSGVYFCASSQEVGASYEQYFGPGTRLTVT.

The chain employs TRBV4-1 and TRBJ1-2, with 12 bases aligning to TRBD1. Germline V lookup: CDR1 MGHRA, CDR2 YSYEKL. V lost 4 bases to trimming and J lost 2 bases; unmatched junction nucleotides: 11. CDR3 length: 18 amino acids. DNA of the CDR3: TGCGCCAGCAGCCTCGTACCGGGACAGGGGGCGCAGAACTATGGCTACACCTTC. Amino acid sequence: CASSLVPGQGAQNYGYTF.

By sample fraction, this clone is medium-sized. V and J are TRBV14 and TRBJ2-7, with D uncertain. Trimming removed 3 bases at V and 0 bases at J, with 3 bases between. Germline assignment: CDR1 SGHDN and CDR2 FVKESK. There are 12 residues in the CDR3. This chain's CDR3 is CASSHSSYEQYF. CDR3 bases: TGTGCCAGCAGCCACAGCTCCTACGAGCAGTACTTC.

The CDR3 sequence: CASSEAGESYNEQFF. CDR3 DNA sequence: TGTGCCAGCAGTGAGGCGGGGGAGAGCTACAATGAGCAGTTCTTC. The J gene is TRBJ2-1, the V gene TRBV2; the match to TRBD2 covers 7 bases. The CDR3 has 15 residues. Unmatched junction bases numbered 5, after V lost 3 bases and J lost 3 bases. Per the germline V gene, CDR1 is SNHLY and CDR2 is FYNNEI.

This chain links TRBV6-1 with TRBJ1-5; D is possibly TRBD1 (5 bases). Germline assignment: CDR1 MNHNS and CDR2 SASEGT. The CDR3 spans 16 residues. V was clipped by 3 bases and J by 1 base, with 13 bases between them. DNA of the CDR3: TGTGCCAGCAGTGACCGGGGGGACGTGAGCAATCAGCCCCAGCATTTT. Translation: CASSDRGDVSNQPQHF.

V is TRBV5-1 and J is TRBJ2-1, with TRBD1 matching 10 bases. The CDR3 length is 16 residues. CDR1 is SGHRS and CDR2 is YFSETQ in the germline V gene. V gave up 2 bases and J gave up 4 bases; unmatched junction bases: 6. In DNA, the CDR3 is TGCGCCAGCAGCTTTGGCGCGGGACAGGGGTACAATGAGCAGTTCTTC. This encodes CASSFGAGQGYNEQFF.

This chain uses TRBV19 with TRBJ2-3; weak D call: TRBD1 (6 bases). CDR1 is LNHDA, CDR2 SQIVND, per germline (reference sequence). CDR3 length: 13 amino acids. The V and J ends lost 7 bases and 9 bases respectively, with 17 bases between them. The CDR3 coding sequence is TGTGCCAGTACCGTACAGGGCTCTGGGACGCAGTATTTT. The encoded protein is CASTVQGSGTQYF. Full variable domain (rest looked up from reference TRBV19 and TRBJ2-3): DGGITQSPKYLFRKEGQNVTLSCEQNLNHDAMYWYRQDPGQGLRLIYYSQIVNDFQKGDIAEGYSVSREKKESFPLTVTSAQKNPTAFYLCASTVQGSGTQYFGPGTRLTVL.

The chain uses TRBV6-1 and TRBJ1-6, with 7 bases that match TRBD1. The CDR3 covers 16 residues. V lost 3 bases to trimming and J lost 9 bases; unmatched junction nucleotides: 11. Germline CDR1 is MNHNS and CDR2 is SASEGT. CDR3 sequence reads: CASSELRQGGSSPLHF. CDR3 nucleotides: TGTGCCAGCAGTGAGCTCCGACAGGGCGGCAGTTCACCCCTCCACTTT.

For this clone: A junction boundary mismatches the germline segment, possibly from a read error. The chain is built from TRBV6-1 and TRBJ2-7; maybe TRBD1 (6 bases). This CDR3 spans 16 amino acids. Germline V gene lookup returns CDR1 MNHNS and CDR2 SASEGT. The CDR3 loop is CASTEKAVKGTYEQYF. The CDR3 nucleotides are TGTGCCAGCACTGAAAAAGCGGTCAAAGGGACATACGAGCAGTACTTC.

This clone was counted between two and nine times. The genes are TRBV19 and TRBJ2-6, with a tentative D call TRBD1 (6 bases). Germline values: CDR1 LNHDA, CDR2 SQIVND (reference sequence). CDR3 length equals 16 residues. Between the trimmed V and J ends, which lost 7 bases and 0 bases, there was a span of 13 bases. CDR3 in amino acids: CASMGHTISGANVLTF. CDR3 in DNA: TGTGCCAGTATGGGACATACAATCTCTGGGGCCAACGTCCTGACTTTC. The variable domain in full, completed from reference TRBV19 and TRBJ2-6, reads DGGITQSPKYLFRKEGQNVTLSCEQNLNHDAMYWYRQDPGQGLRLIYYSQIVNDFQKGDIAEGYSVSREKKESFPLTVTSAQKNPTAFYLCASMGHTISGANVLTFGAGSRLTVL.

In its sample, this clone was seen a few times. The CDR3 reads CASSPSTGSNQPQHF. CDR3 bases: TGTGCCAGCAGCCCGTCGACAGGGAGCAATCAGCCCCAGCATTTT. The chain carries TRBV5-7 and TRBJ1-5; 7 bases are shared with TRBD1. TRBV5-7 falls under the ORF class, with uncertain function. This CDR3 is built from 15 residues. The V segment lost 4 bases and the J segment 1 base; nucleotides outside the gene matches: 5.

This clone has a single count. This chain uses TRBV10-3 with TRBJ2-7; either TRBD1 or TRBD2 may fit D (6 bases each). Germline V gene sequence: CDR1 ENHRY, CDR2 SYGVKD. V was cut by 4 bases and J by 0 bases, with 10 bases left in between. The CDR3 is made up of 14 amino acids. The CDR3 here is CAISVGGRSYEQYF. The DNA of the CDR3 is TGTGCCATCAGTGTGGGGGGCCGCTCCTACGAGCAGTACTTC.

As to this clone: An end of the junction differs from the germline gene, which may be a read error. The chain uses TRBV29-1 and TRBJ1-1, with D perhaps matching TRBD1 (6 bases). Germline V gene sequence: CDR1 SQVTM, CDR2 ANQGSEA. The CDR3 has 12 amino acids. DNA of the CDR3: TGCAGCGCCACAGGGTGGAACACTAAAGCTTTCTTT. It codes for CSATGWNTKAFF.

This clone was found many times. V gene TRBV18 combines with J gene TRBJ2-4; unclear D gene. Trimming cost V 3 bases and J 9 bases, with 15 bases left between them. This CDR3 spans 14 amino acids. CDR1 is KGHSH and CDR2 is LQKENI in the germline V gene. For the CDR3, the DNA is TGTGCCAGCTCACCGAGTGGATCCAACGCCATTCAGTACTTC. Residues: CASSPSGSNAIQYF.

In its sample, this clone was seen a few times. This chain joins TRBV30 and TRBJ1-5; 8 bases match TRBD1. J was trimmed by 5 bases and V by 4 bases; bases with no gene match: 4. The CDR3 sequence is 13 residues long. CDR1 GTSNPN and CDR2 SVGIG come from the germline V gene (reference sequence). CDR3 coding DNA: TGTGCCTGGAACAGGGGGGACGATCAGCCCCAGCATTTT. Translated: CAWNRGDDQPQHF.

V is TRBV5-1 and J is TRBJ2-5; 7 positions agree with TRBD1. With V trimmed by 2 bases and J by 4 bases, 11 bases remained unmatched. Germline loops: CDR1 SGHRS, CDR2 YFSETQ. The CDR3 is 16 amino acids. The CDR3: CASSFNTGEVRETQYF. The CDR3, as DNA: TGCGCCAGCAGCTTTAATACAGGGGAAGTTCGAGAGACCCAGTACTTC. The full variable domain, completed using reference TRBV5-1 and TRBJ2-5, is KAGVTQTPRYLIKTRGQQVTLSCSPISGHRSVSWYQQTPGQGLQFLFEYFSETQRNKGNFPGRFSGRQFSNSRSEMNVSTLELGDSALYLCASSFNTGEVRETQYFGPGTRLLVL.

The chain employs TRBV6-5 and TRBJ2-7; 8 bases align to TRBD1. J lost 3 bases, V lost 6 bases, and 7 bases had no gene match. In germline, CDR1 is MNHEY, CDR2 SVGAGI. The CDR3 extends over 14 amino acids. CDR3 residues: CASSPDRAGYEQYF. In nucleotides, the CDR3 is TGTGCCAGCAGCCCGGACAGGGCAGGCTACGAGCAGTACTTC.

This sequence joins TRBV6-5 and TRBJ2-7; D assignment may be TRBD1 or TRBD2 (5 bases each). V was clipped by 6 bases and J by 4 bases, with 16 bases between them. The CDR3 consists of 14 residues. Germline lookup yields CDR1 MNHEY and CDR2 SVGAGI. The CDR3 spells CASRDTGTVYEQYF. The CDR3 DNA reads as TGTGCCAGCAGGGATACCGGGACGGTGTACGAGCAGTACTTC.

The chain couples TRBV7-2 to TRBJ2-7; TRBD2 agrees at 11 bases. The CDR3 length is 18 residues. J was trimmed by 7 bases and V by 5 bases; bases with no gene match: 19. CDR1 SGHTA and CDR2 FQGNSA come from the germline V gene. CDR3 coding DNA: TGTGCCAGCAGCCGGTCGGGTAGCGGGAGGGTCGGTATGTGGGAGCAGTACTTC. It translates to CASSRSGSGRVGMWEQYF.

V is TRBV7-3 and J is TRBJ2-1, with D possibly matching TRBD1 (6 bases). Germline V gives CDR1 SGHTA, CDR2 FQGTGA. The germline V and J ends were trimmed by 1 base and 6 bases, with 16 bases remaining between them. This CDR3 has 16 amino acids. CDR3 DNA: TGTGCCAGCAGCTTAAGGGGGACACTGAGGGTCAATGAGCAGTTCTTC. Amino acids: CASSLRGTLRVNEQFF.

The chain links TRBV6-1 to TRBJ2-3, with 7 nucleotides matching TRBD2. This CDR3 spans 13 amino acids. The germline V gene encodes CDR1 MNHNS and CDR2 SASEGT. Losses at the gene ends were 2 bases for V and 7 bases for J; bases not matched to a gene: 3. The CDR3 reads CASSERGGNTQYF. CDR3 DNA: TGTGCCAGCAGTGAACGCGGGGGAAATACGCAGTATTTT.

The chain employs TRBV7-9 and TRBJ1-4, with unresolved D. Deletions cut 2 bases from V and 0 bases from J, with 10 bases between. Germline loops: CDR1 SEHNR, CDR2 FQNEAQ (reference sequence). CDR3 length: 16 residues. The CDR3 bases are TGTGCCAGCAGCTTATTCCTGCGGTCAACTAATGAAAAACTGTTTTTT. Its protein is CASSLFLRSTNEKLFF.

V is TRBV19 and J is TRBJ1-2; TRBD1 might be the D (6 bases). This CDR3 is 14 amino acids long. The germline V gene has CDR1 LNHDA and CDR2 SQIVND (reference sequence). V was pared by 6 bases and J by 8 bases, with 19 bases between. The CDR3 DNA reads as TGTGCCAGTAGCCATGTCGGGCCAGGGGCCGGCTACACCTTC. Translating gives CASSHVGPGAGYTF.

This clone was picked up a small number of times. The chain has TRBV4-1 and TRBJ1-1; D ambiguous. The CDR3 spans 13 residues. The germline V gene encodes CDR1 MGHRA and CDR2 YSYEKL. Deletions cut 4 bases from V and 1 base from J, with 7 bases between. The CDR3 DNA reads TGCGCCAGCAGCCGTAATTCGAACACTGAAGCTTTCTTT. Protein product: CASSRNSNTEAFF.

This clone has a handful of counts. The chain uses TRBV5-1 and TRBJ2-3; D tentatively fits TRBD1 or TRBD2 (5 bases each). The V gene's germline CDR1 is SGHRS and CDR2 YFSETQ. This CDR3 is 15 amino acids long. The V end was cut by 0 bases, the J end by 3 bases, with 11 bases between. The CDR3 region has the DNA TGCGCCAGCAGCTTGGGGGGGACGAGGACAGATACGCAGTATTTT. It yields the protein CASSLGGTRTDTQYF.